The T cell receptor (beta chain) described here comes from a study of beta chain features in type 1 diabetes. Study information: Healthy donors resembled patients in age, gender and cell yields.

Points on this clone: Its specificity is not known.

CDR1 and CDR2 from the germline V gene are KGHSH and LQKENI. V lost 7 bases and J 1 base, leaving 10 bases between the germline ends. CDR3 length: 13 amino acids. The study reverse transcribed the entire isolated RNA, so it sequenced expressed TCRB transcripts. Sequencing used immunoSEQ multiplex PCR; TCRdb keeps in-frame clones, though not all of them. This table has over 150,000 clones, around a tenth appearing once. Study results and caveats: Moderate yet significant TCRB CDR3 shortening was seen in Type 1 diabetes patients in all four CD4+ subsets.

The chain is built from TRBV18 and TRBJ2-5, with a tentative D call TRBD1 (6 bases). This TCR came from a man aged 25-45 years with type 1 diabetes. The sequenced material came from central memory CD4+ T cells from blood. The CDR3 reads CASLGQFQETQYF. The CDR3 DNA follows: TGTGCCAGCTTAGGACAGTTCCAAGAGACCCAGTACTTC.